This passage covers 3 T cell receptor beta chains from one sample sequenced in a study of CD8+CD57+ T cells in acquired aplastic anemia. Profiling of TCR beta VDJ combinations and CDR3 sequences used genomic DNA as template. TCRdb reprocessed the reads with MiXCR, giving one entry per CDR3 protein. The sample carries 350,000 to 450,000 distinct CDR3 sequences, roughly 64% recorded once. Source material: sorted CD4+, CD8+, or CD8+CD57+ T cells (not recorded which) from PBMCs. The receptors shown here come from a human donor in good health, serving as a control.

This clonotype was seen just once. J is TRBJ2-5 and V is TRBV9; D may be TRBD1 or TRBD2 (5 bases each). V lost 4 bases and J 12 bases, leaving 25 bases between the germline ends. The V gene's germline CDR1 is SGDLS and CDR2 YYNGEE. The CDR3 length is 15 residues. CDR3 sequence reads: CASSLGVQGVGEKYF. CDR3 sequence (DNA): TGTGCCAGCAGCTTGGGTGTCCAAGGGGTAGGGGAGAAGTACTTC. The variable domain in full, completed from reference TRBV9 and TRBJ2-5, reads DSGVTQTPKHLITATGQRVTLRCSPRSGDLSVYWYQQSLDQGLQFLIQYYNGEERAKGNILERFSAQQFPDLHSELNLSSLELGDSALYFCASSLGVQGVGEKYFGPGTRLLVL.

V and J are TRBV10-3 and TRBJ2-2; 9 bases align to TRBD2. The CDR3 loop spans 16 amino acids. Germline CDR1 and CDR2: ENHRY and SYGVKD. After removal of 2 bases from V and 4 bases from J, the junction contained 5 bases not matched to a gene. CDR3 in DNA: TGTGCCATCAGTGAGGGGCTAGCGGGGACCACCGGGGAGCTGTTTTTT. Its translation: CAISEGLAGTTGELFF.

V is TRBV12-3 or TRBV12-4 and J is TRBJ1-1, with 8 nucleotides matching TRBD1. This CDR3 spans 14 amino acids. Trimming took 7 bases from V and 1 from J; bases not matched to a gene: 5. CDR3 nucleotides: TGTGCCAGCACCCCGACAGGGGAGAACACTGAAGCTTTCTTT. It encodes CASTPTGENTEAFF.